Listed here is a single T cell receptor beta chain. These data belong to a study of blood T cell repertoires in COVID-19. Study-wide context: The United States, Italy and Spain provided the acute and convalescent COVID-19 samples.

CDR3 length equals 15 residues. V lost 4 bases, J lost 7 bases, and 17 bases lay in between. The V gene's germline CDR1 is ENHRY and CDR2 SYGVKD. Profiling relied on immunoSEQ multiplex PCR, and the TCRdb table lists in-frame clones only, not all of them. Counted here are about 61,000 clones, over 75% occurring once; the ten biggest clones make up 5% to 6.5%. This clonotype originated in a man aged 80 or over in a cohort sampled during active COVID-19. The sample was peripheral blood. The chain links TRBV10-3 to TRBJ1-5; a weak D match, TRBD1 (5 bases). The CDR3 DNA is TGTGCCATCAGTGCAGGATCCCAGGGAGGGCAGCCCCAGCATTTT. This encodes CAISAGSQGGQPQHF.